The sequence of this T cell receptor beta chain was determined in a study of tumor-infiltrating lymphocytes in primary liver carcinoma. With regard to this clonotype: The antigen is undetermined.

Starting from 450 to 500 ng of total RNA, TCR beta cDNA was produced with a primer in the constant region. Slightly modified ARM-PCR served as the procedure for the TCR beta libraries. These libraries came from three rounds of nested multiplex PCR. PCR rounds one and two used TRBV1-TRBV30 forward primers with a C-beta reverse primer for around 9 cycles each. TCRdb used MiXCR to reprocess the multiplex PCR reads, holding one entry per CDR3 protein. The table includes more than 95,000 distinct CDR3 sequences, roughly 80% detected once. Germline V gives CDR1 LNHDA, CDR2 SQIVND (reference sequence). Trimming cost V 5 bases and J 5 bases, with 13 bases left between them. CDR3 length equals 14 residues. Starting material for RNA and DNA co-extraction consisted of about 20-32 mg of unsorted bulk tissue. Through surgical resection, the patients' primary liver carcinoma was treated. Every tumor sample analyzed contained over 85% viable tumor cells.

Study-level findings and limits: Only about 7.5-24% of top clones spanned all five tumor regions.

The clonotype comes from a man in his forties with primary liver carcinoma and hepatitis B virus infection. The chain joins TRBV19 to TRBJ2-1; D is possibly TRBD2 (5 bases). The sequenced sample was liver tumor tissue from sampling region 3. Indicated subset: tumor region T3, left-lateral pole. CDR3 sequence: CASSSASPDNEQFF. Written as DNA, the CDR3 is TGTGCCAGTAGTTCCGCTAGCCCCGACAATGAGCAGTTCTTC.